This record covers a single TCR beta chain. This entry belongs to a study of blood T cell repertoires in COVID-19. Across the whole study: Sources were T cells, B-cell-depleted T cells, or PBMCs; the material itself was cDNA or gDNA.

Trimming removed 7 bases from V and 0 bases from J, with 7 bases in between. Germline lookup yields CDR1 MNHEY and CDR2 SVGAGI. The CDR3 is made up of 14 amino acids. Original methodology: Counts of nucleated cells, estimated from reference gene primer amplification, were obtained. The assay was immunoSEQ multiplex PCR, and TCRdb's table has in-frame clones only and misses some. V, J and clone size were drawn from that table, and D and trimming were deduced from the DNA. The table includes fewer than 250,000 clones, approximately 81% detected once. Material: peripheral blood. The chain joins TRBV6-5 to TRBJ2-6; D is unclear. The sequence derives from a human donor in a cohort sampled during active COVID-19. The DNA of the CDR3 is TGTGCCAGCACTGCCTACTCTGGGGCCAACGTCCTGACTTTC. Translating gives CASTAYSGANVLTF.